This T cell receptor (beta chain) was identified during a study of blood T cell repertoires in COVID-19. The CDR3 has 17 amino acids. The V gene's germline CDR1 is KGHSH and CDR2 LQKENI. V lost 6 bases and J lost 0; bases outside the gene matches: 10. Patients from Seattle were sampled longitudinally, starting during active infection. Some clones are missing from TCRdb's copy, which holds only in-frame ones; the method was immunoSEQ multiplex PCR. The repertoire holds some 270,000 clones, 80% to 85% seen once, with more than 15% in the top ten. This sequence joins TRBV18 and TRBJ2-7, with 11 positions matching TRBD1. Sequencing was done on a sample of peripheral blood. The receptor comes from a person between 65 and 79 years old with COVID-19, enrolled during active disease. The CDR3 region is CASSLDRTGGISYEQYF. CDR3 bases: TGTGCCAGCTCCCTCGATAGGACAGGGGGCATCTCCTACGAGCAGTACTTC.